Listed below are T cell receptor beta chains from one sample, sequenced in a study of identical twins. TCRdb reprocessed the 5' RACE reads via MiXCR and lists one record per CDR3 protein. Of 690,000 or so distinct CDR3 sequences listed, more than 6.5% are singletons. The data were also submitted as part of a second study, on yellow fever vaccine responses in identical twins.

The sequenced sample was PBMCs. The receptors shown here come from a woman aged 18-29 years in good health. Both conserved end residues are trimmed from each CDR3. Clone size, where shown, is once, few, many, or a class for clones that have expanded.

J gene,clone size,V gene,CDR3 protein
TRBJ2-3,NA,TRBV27,ASRLWANLY
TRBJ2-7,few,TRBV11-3,ASSLASAQGEQY
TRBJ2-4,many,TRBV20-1,SARGVAKNIQY
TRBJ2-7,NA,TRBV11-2,ASSNTGVNEQY
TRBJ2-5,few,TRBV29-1,SGWDRERETQY
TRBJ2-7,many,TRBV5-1,ASSLTVTYEQY
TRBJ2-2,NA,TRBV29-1,SVAEVAGELF
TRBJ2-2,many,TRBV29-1,SAEGSTGELF
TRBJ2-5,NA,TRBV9,ASSGISGRAEETQY
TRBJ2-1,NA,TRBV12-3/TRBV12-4,ASTARLAGGNEQF
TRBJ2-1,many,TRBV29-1,SLAGDRGIDEQF
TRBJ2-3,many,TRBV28,ASSLLREGPAKTDTQY
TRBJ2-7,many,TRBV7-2,ASSYDTLEQY
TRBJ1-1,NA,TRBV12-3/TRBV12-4,ASSRDRRGEAF
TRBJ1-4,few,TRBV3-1,ASGSRNEKLF
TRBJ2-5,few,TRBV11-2,ASSPTRQYQETQY
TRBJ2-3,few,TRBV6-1,ASIGRLWTTDTQY
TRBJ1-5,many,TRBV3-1,ASSQQKGGNQPQH
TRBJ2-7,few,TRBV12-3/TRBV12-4,ASSSRGGGAEQY
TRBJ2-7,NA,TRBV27,ASSLLGGRYEQY
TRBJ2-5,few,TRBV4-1,ASSQWVQETQY
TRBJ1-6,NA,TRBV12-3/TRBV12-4,ASSSGGSPLH
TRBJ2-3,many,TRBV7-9,ASSLVGTYPTDTQY
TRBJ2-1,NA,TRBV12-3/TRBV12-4,ASSSERERRNEQF
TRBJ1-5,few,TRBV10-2,ASSLRVDQPQH
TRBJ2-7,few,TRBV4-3,ASSQAVADGAYEQY
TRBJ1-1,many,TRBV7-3,ASSLRPGGGTEAF
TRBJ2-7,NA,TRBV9,ASTGLGGPLSYEQY
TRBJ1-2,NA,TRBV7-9,ASSLGGLIDGYT
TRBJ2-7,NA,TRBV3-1,ASSRGTSGGTYEQY
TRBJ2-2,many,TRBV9,ASSVGQRPSTGELF
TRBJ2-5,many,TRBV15,ATSRDMGSQETQY
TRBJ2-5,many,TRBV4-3,ASSQDSGGAETQY
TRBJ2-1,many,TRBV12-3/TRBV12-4,ASIKLGLAGTYNEQF
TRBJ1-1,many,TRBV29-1,SVGKTGNTEAF
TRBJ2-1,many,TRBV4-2,ASSQVVRGNEQF
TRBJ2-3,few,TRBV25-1,ASPIRDRGRTDTQY